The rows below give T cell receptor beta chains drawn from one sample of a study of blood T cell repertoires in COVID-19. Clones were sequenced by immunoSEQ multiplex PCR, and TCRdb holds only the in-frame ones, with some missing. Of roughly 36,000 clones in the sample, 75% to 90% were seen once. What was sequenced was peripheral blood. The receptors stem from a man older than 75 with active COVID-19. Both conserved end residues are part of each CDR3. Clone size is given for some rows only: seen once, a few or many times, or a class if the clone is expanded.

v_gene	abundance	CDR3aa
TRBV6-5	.	CASSSVASGRQPQHF
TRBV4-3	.	CASSTAGEKTNYGYTF
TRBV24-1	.	CATSGQGNTEAFF
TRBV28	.	CASSSSSVAYNEQFF
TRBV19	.	CASSLRAAEQFF
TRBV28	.	CASLDQGSGANVLTF
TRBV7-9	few	CASKGRGPYEQYF
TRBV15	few	CATSRDPGLLSNQPQHF
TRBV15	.	CATSRARGNYEQYF
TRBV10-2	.	CASSAGPAYEQYF
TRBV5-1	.	CASSLQTGTAGANVLTF
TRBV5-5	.	CASSLDHTSDTQYF
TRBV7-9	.	CASSLGASGSGGNEQFF
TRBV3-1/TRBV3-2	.	CASSQVYQYKHF
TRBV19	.	CASSIQDRGNNQPQHF
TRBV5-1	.	CASSLAATGTYGYTF
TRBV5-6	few	CASSLDAREGTEAFF
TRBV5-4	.	CASSFRGLKNNSPLHF
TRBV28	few	CASRTTGDNEQYF
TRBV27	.	CASSLAGNYEQYF
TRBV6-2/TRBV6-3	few	CASSYSRASGSDEQYF
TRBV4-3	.	CASSQDLMRPQHF
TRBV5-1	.	CASSLTLTGTGEQYF
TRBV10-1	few	CASSECGTVYGYTF
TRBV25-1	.	CASSEKTSGSEELFF
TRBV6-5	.	CASSRDRTNSPLHF
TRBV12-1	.	CASSFVWAGGVGNEQFF
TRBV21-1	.	CASSKPRSYEQYF
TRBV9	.	CASSGAGSRQPQHF
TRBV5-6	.	CASSLVSRATTDTQYF
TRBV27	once	CASSSDRGKGQYF
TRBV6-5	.	CASGLYGTGKDEQFF
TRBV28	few	CASSSGPHRGWANEKLFF
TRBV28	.	CASSLMTGDSPYEQYF
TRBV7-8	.	CASSLGLAGVAEQFF
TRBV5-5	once	CASSADVGTKWSETQYF
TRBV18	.	CASSPRLADEQFF
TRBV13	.	CASSQDGGAGTYNEQFF
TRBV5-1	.	CASTIAGSPGQETQYF
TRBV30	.	CAGVTVSGRGQFF
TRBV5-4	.	CASSFTKLAGGPDTQYF
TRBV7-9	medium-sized	CASSLSLSEAFF
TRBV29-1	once	CSVTGGSGEQYF
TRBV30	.	CASTTGPRLYNEQFF
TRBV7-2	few	CASSLEAGKYNEQFF
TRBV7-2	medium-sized	CASSQESSYEQYF
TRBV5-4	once	CASSLTTRDNEQFF
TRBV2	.	CASRRDYPALYNEQFF
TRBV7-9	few	CASSFGQGTEAFF
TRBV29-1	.	CSAFGQGASDTQYF
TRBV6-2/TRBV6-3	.	CASSDLGTTYNEQFF
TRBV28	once	CASSPPARGAFF